This T cell receptor (beta chain) stems from a study of STAT5B mutations in CD4+ large granular lymphocyte leukemia. Study-wide results and caveats: Without HLA matching, higher CD4+ than CD8+ T-LGLL clonality could reflect small sample size.

Germline CDR1 reads SGHTA; CDR2 reads FQGNSA. CDR3 length: 13 residues. The V end was cut by 2 bases, the J end by 2 bases, with 6 bases between. About this clone itself: The antigen is unknown.

Produced via immunoSEQ multiplex PCR; TCRdb's table is partial and in-frame only. The sample gives tens of thousands of clones, 65% to 85% of which show up once; roughly 2.2% is in the top ten. This sequence originates from a human donor in good health. The specimen sequenced was CD4+ T cells from blood buffy coats. The V gene is TRBV7-2, the J gene TRBJ1-1; D is ambiguous. The CDR3 loop is CASSLTQNTEAFF. In DNA, the CDR3 is TGTGCCAGCAGCTTAACCCAAAACACTGAAGCTTTCTTT.